The subject of this entry is one T cell receptor beta chain. The data derive from a study of CD8 T cells in Susac syndrome. CDR3 size: 14 residues. After removal of 5 bases from V and 7 bases from J, the junction contained 9 bases not matched to a gene. Per the germline V gene, CDR1 is SGHTA and CDR2 is FQGNSA. TEMRA cells were FACS-enriched and CD8+ and CD4+ T cells negatively isolated. About 0.45 to 1 ug RNA was reverse transcribed with random hexamers. MiXCR, run by TCRdb on the immunoSEQ multiplex PCR reads, gives a single entry per CDR3 protein. Of around 140,000 distinct CDR3 sequences in the sample, 94% are singletons; the top ten hold 0.075% to 0.09%.

The chain is built from TRBV7-2 and TRBJ2-7; 9 positions agree with TRBD1. This receptor was obtained from a human donor in good health. The sequencing sample was made of CD4+ T cells from PBMCs. In DNA form, the CDR3 reads TGTGCCAGCAGCCGGGACAGGGTGGGACGGGAGCAGTACTTC. Translated, it gives CASSRDRVGREQYF.